The 13 T cell receptor beta chains below all came from one sample that was sequenced in a study of technical replicates of blood from a handful of donors. Profiling relied on immunoSEQ multiplex PCR, and the TCRdb table lists in-frame clones only, not all of them. This sample has under 50,000 clones, with 96% found just once. Material: T cells isolated from PBMCs. The receptor source for this set is a human donor in good health.

The chain employs TRBV4-2 and TRBJ2-7; 8 nucleotides align to TRBD2. Trimming took 1 base from V and 1 from J; bases not matched to a gene: 9. The germline V gene encodes CDR1 LGHNA and CDR2 YNFKEQ. There are 17 residues in the CDR3. The CDR3 region is CASSQVGSGSGSYEQYF. CDR3 DNA: TGTGCCAGCAGCCAAGTAGGGAGCGGGAGTGGGTCCTACGAGCAGTACTTC.

The V call is TRBV7-9, the J call TRBJ2-3; D is perhaps TRBD1 (6 bases). The germline V gene encodes CDR1 SEHNR and CDR2 FQNEAQ (reference sequence). The CDR3 sequence is 15 residues long. The V gene lost 5 bases and the J gene lost 3 bases, with 15 bases spanning the gap. CDR3 sequence reads: CASSPPGVRTDTQYF. The CDR3 DNA reads as TGTGCCAGCAGCCCACCAGGGGTTCGAACAGATACGCAGTATTTT.

The rearrangement joins TRBV30 to TRBJ2-1; D is unresolved. V was pared by 0 bases and J by 7 bases, with 4 bases between. The CDR3 extends over 11 amino acids. Germline V gives CDR1 GTSNPN, CDR2 SVGIG (reference sequence). CDR3 in amino acids: CAWSVQNEQFF. The CDR3 region has the DNA TGTGCCTGGAGTGTTCAGAATGAGCAGTTCTTC.

J is TRBJ1-2 and V is TRBV9; D might be TRBD1 (6 bases). The CDR3 runs to 16 residues. Germline lookup yields CDR1 SGDLS and CDR2 YYNGEE. The V end lost 3 bases, the J end lost 3 bases, and 18 bases lay between the germline ends. CDR3 loop: CASSDSVTGEYYGYTF. The CDR3 DNA reads as TGTGCCAGCAGCGACTCCGTGACAGGAGAATACTATGGCTACACCTTC.

The genes are TRBV2 and TRBJ2-5; D possibly corresponds to TRBD1 (6 bases). V lost 3 bases, J lost 7 bases, and 15 bases lay in between. The CDR3 length is 14 residues. Germline lookup yields CDR1 SNHLY and CDR2 FYNNEI. The CDR3 DNA sequence: TGTGCCAGCAGTGAGACTCAGGGGCGCGGGACCCAGTACTTC. The encoded protein is CASSETQGRGTQYF. Based on the CDR3 plus reference TRBV2 and TRBJ2-5, the full variable domain is EPEVTQTPSHQVTQMGQEVILRCVPISNHLYFYWYRQILGQKVEFLVSFYNNEISEKSEIFDDQFSVERPDGSNFTLKIRSTKLEDSAMYFCASSETQGRGTQYFGPGTRLLVL.

The chain links TRBV28 to TRBJ1-1; D might be TRBD1 (6 bases). The V and J ends lost 10 bases and 4 bases respectively, with 19 bases between them. The CDR3 has 14 amino acids. Germline loops: CDR1 MDHEN, CDR2 SYDVKM. CDR3 DNA sequence: TGTGCCATTCCGCGGGACGGGGGGGCCACTGAAGCTTTCTTT. The encoded protein is CAIPRDGGATEAFF.

The chain carries TRBV9 and TRBJ2-5, with TRBD2 matching over 7 bases. The CDR3 is 15 residues long. The germline gives CDR1 SGDLS, CDR2 YYNGEE. Trimming removed 4 bases from V and 5 bases from J; junction bases left unmatched: 11. The CDR3 is CASSSGGVLRETQYF. The CDR3 nucleotides are TGTGCCAGCAGCTCTGGGGGGGTACTTAGGGAGACCCAGTACTTC.

This clone was detected only once. The chain joins TRBV7-8 to TRBJ2-1; unclear D gene. From germline, CDR1 is SGHVS and CDR2 FQNEAQ. Deletions cut 6 bases from V and 0 bases from J, with 6 bases between. This CDR3 spans 13 amino acids. CDR3 in amino acids: CASRESSYNEQFF. The CDR3 bases are TGTGCCAGCAGGGAGAGCTCCTACAATGAGCAGTTCTTC.

This chain links TRBV7-9 with TRBJ1-3; D not resolved. Germline V lookup: CDR1 SEHNR, CDR2 FQNEAQ (reference sequence). This CDR3 is built from 14 residues. Trimming shortened V by 3 bases and J by 7 bases, and 13 bases separated the two germline ends. This CDR3 reads CASSFSRERNTIYF. DNA of the CDR3: TGTGCCAGCAGCTTCTCGCGGGAGCGGAACACCATATATTTT.

The chain recombines TRBV7-2 with TRBJ2-1, with 7 bases aligning to TRBD2. The CDR3 is 12 residues long. V shed 4 bases, J shed 10 bases, and the junction held 4 bases outside the gene matches. CDR1 and CDR2 from the germline V gene are SGHTA and FQGNSA. DNA for the CDR3: TGTGCCAGCAGCTCATCCGGGAGGGAGCAGTTCTTC. Translation gives CASSSSGREQFF. Together with reference TRBV7-2 and TRBJ2-1, the CDR3 gives the full variable domain: GAGVSQSPSNKVTEKGKDVELRCDPISGHTALYWYRQSLGQGLEFLIYFQGNSAPDKSGLPSDRFSAERTGGSVSTLTIQRTQQEDSAVYLCASSSSGREQFFGPGTRLTVL.

The J gene is TRBJ2-7, the V gene TRBV6-6, with D perhaps matching TRBD1 (6 bases). Germline CDR1 and CDR2: MNHNY and SVGAGI (reference sequence). V was trimmed by 3 bases and J by 3 bases, leaving 15 bases between them. The CDR3 sequence is 15 residues long. The CDR3 DNA sequence: TGTGCCAGCAGTTATAGCGCAGGGGAAGGCTACGAGCAGTACTTC. Residues: CASSYSAGEGYEQYF.

V is TRBV11-3 and J is TRBJ2-1; D unresolved. The V end was cut by 3 bases, the J end by 5 bases, with 8 bases between. The CDR3 covers 13 residues. The germline V gene encodes CDR1 SGHNT and CDR2 YENEEA. The CDR3 coding sequence is TGTGCCAGCAGCTTGTCAGCGAACAATGAGCAGTTCTTC. As protein: CASSLSANNEQFF.

V and J are TRBV2 and TRBJ2-2, with 7 bases fitting TRBD1. The germline V gene has CDR1 SNHLY and CDR2 FYNNEI. The CDR3 is 17 amino acids. Germline trimming cut 0 bases from V and 4 bases from J; bases unmatched to any gene: 8. The CDR3 loop is CASSEALDRAGTGELFF. The CDR3 nucleotides are TGTGCCAGCAGTGAAGCGCTTGACAGGGCGGGCACCGGGGAGCTGTTTTTT.